The source of this T cell receptor beta chain is a study of blood T cell repertoires in COVID-19. Study-wide background: Samples came from the United States, Italy and Spain, spanning acute and convalescent COVID-19. T cells, B-cell-depleted T cells, or PBMCs provided the cDNA or gDNA that served as material.

V lost 0 bases and J 5 bases, leaving 8 bases between the germline ends. CDR3 size: 13 residues. Germline lookup yields CDR1 SGHRS and CDR2 YFSETQ. In the original processing: Using reference gene primer amplification, nucleated cell counts were estimated. Libraries were prepared by immunoSEQ multiplex PCR; TCRdb keeps only in-frame clonotypes and omits some of them. V, J and clone size were drawn from that table, and D and trimming were deduced from the DNA. The data hold approximately 100,000 clones, with about 90% observed a single time. The chain joins TRBV5-1 to TRBJ1-1, with D hard to call. Sequenced: peripheral blood. The sequence came from a human donor in a cohort sampled during active COVID-19. The CDR3 spells CASSLDSGTEAFF. In nucleotides, the CDR3 is TGCGCCAGCAGCTTGGACAGTGGGACTGAAGCTTTCTTT.